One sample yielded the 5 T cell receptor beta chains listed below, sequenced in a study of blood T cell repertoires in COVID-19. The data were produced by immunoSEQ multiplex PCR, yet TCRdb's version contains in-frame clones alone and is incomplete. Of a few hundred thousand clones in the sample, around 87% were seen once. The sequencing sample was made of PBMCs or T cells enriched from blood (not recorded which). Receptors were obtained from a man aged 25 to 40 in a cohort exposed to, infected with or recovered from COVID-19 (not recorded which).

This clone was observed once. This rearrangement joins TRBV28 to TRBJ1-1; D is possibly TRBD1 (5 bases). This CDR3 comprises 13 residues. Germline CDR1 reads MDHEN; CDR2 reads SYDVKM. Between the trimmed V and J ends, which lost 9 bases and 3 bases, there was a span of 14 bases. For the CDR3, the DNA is TGTGCCAGTCCCCCGACAGTGGACACTGAAGCTTTCTTT. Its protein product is CASPPTVDTEAFF.

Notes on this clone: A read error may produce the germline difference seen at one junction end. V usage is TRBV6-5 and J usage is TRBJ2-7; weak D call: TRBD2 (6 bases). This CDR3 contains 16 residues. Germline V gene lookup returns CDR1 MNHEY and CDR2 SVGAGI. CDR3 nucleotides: TGTGCCAGCAGTTACTCCCGGGACTCCAACTCCGACGAGCAGTACTTC. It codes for CASSYSRDSNSDEQYF.

CDR3 amino acids: CASSQLASYEQYF. As DNA, the CDR3 is TGTGCCAGCAGCCAACTAGCTTCCTACGAGCAGTACTTC. The chain has TRBV12-3 or TRBV12-4 and TRBJ2-7, with TRBD2 as a possible D gene (6 bases). The germline V and J ends were trimmed by 6 bases and 1 base, with 10 bases remaining between them. The CDR3 covers 13 residues.

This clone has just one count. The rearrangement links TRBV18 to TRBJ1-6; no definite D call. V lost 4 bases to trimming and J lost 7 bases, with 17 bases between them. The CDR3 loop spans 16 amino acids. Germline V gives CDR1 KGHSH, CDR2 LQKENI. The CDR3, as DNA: TGTGCCAGCTCACGAGGGCTGGCGGGGATGAATTCACCCCTCCACTTT. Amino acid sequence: CASSRGLAGMNSPLHF.

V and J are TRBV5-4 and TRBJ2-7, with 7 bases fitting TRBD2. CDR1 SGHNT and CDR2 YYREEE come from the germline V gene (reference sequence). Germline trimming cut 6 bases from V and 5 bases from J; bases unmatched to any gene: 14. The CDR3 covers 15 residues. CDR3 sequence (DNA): TGTGCCAGCACCCCCCGCGGCGGGAGTTGGGACGAGCAGTACTTC. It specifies CASTPRGGSWDEQYF.